This T cell receptor (beta chain) stems from a study of blood T cell repertoires in COVID-19. Study background: Collection of acute and convalescent COVID-19 samples took place in the United States, Italy and Spain.

CDR1 and CDR2 (germline): SGHRS, YFSETQ. This CDR3 spans 15 amino acids. The V and J ends lost 6 bases and 2 bases respectively, with 15 bases between them. Participants were aged roughly 18 to 95 years, lived in over 20 US areas, and enrolled virtually. This table comes from immunoSEQ multiplex PCR, and its TCRdb copy is limited to in-frame clones, with some not included. The sample lists approximately 490,000 clones, about 90% occurring once. J is TRBJ1-5 and V is TRBV5-1, with TRBD1 as a possible D gene (5 bases). The source material was PBMCs or T cells enriched from blood (not recorded which). The receptor's source is a woman aged 18-29 years who had recovered from COVID-19. This chain's CDR3 is CASKNGAEGNQPQHF. Here the CDR3 DNA reads TGCGCCAGCAAGAATGGGGCAGAGGGCAATCAGCCCCAGCATTTT.